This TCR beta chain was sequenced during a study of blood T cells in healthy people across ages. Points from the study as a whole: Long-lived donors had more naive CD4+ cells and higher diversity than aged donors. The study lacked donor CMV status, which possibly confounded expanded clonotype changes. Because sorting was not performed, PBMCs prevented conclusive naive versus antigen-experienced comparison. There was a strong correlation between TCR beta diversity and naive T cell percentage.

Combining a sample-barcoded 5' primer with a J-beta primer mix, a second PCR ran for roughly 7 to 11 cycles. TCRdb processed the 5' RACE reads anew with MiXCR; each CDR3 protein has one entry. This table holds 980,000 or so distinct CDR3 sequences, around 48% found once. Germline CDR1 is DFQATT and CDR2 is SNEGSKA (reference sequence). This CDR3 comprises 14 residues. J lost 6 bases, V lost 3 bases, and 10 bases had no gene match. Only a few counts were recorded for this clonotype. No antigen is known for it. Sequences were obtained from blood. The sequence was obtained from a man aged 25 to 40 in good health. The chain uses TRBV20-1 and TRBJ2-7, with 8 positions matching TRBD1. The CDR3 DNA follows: TGCAGTGCTAGCCCTAGGCGGACAGGGACCGAGCAGTACTTC. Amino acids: CSASPRRTGTEQYF.